Below are 32 T cell receptor beta chains sequenced from a single sample in a study of breast tumors, draining lymph nodes, adjacent tissues. Axillary draining lymph nodes of breast cancer patients supplied the node samples. TCRdb re-called the multiplex PCR reads with MiXCR, one entry per CDR3 protein. The repertoire holds approximately 88,000 distinct CDR3 sequences, with around 29% as singletons. Sequencing was carried out using axillary lymph node tissue. All receptors come from a female donor with breast cancer. Some clones in this sample may be carry-over from other donors' samples.

V and J are TRBV7-2 and TRBJ2-3; 9 positions match TRBD2. The trim removed 0 bases at V and 0 bases at J, leaving 7 bases unmatched. CDR3 length: 18 amino acids. The germline CDR1 and CDR2 sequences are SGHTA and FQGNSA. The CDR3: CASSLALAGSPSTDTQYF. The CDR3 nucleotides read TGTGCCAGCAGCTTAGCTCTAGCGGGAAGCCCTAGCACAGATACGCAGTATTTT.

Concerning this clonotype itself: Sequence at one end of the junction differs from germline and may be a read error. The V gene is TRBV9, the J gene TRBJ2-1, with D unresolved. In germline, CDR1 is SGDLS, CDR2 YYNGEE. The CDR3 runs 15 residues. The CDR3 sequence is CASSVGESSYSEQFF. The CDR3 region has the DNA TGTGCCAGCAGCGTAGGAGAGTCCTCCTACAGTGAGCAGTTCTTC.

V and J are TRBV7-6 and TRBJ1-1; D perhaps matches TRBD1 (5 bases). Trimming removed 0 bases from V and 3 bases from J, with 8 bases in between. The CDR3 is 14 residues long. Germline CDR1 SGHVS, CDR2 FNYEAQ. In DNA, the CDR3 is TGTGCCAGCAGCTTAGCGCGGGGGGACACTGAAGCTTTCTTT. Its translation: CASSLARGDTEAFF.

J is TRBJ1-4 and V is TRBV20-1, with TRBD1 matching over 10 bases. This CDR3 has 16 amino acids. The germline V gene encodes CDR1 DFQATT and CDR2 SNEGSKA (reference sequence). The V and J ends lost 3 bases and 4 bases, in that order; junction bases with no gene match: 8. CDR3 residues: CSARARGQGFNEKLFF. The CDR3 DNA reads as TGCAGTGCTAGGGCTCGGGGACAGGGGTTTAATGAAAAACTGTTTTTT.

The sample holds a few counts of this clonotype. This chain links TRBV19 with TRBJ1-1; a weak D match, TRBD1 (6 bases). This CDR3 region has 13 residues. Per germline, CDR1 LNHDA and CDR2 SQIVND (reference sequence). Trimming removed 5 bases from V and 3 bases from J, with 10 bases in between. The CDR3 protein is CASSPDSYTEAFF. The CDR3, as DNA: TGTGCCAGTAGTCCGGACAGCTACACTGAAGCTTTCTTT.

This clonotype was seen at least ten times. The chain couples TRBV5-1 to TRBJ1-1; 8 nucleotides line up with TRBD1. The CDR3 runs 13 residues. Germline assignment: CDR1 SGHRS and CDR2 YFSETQ. The junction had 0 bases not matched to a gene; V was cut back by 0 bases and J by 5 bases. In nucleotides, the CDR3 is TGCGCCAGCAGCTTGGACAGGGGGACTGAAGCTTTCTTT. This encodes CASSLDRGTEAFF.

This chain links TRBV20-1 with TRBJ2-7; D is undetermined. Per germline, CDR1 DFQATT and CDR2 SNEGSKA (reference sequence). The CDR3 has 13 residues. V dropped 0 bases and J dropped 4 bases, with 10 bases sitting between them. CDR3: CSAREGILYEQYF. The CDR3 DNA follows: TGCAGTGCTAGAGAGGGCATTTTGTACGAGCAGTACTTC.

This clonotype was detected many times. The rearrangement uses TRBV7-2 and TRBJ1-2, with unresolved D. The CDR3 has 12 amino acids. V dropped 5 bases and J dropped 7 bases, with 11 bases sitting between them. The V gene's germline CDR1 is SGHTA and CDR2 FQGNSA. DNA of the CDR3: TGTGCCAGCAGCGCATACACGCTTGGCTACACCTTC. This translates into CASSAYTLGYTF.

This clonotype was seen many times. The genes are TRBV7-8 and TRBJ2-7; 10 bases line up with TRBD1. The CDR3 loop spans 15 amino acids. V was clipped by 5 bases and J by 1 base; unmatched bases: 5. Germline V gene sequence: CDR1 SGHVS, CDR2 FQNEAQ. The CDR3: CASSTGQGGSYEQYF. In nucleotides, the CDR3 is TGTGCCAGCAGCACAGGACAGGGGGGATCCTACGAGCAGTACTTC.

The chain joins TRBV7-8 to TRBJ2-5, with 10 bases that match TRBD1. CDR1 and CDR2 from the germline V gene are SGHVS and FQNEAQ. Germline trimming cut 5 bases from V and 7 bases from J; bases unmatched to any gene: 4. CDR3 length: 13 residues. CDR3 sequence (DNA): TGTGCCAGCAGCACAGGACAGGGGGGGACCCAGTACTTC. Its translation is CASSTGQGGTQYF.

The sample holds one count of this clonotype. The chain combines TRBV11-3 with TRBJ1-1; D gene uncertain. CDR3 size: 13 residues. V lost 3 bases and J lost 3, with 8 bases in between. Germline lookup yields CDR1 SGHNT and CDR2 YENEEA. Here the CDR3 DNA reads TGTGCCAGCAGCTTCGAACGGGACACTGAAGCTTTCTTT. Its protein is CASSFERDTEAFF.

This clonotype was seen repeatedly, ten times or more. J is TRBJ1-6 and V is TRBV20-1; D is uncertain. Germline CDR1 reads DFQATT; CDR2 reads SNEGSKA (reference sequence). The germline V and J ends were trimmed by 0 bases and 10 bases, with 7 bases remaining between them. The CDR3 is 12 residues long. The CDR3 reads CSARDRMSPLHF. CDR3 sequence (DNA): TGCAGTGCTAGAGATCGTATGTCACCCCTCCACTTT.

The chain joins TRBV12-1 to TRBJ1-1; no check of the table's D call, TRBD1, against the DNA was made. TRBV12-1 is assigned pseudogene status. This CDR3 has 15 residues. This CDR3 reads CASSYRTGMNTEAFF. DNA for the CDR3: TGTGCCAGCAGCTACAGGACAGGCATGAACACTGAAGCTTTCTTT.

This clonotype was recorded many times. The chain has TRBV4-1 and TRBJ2-2, with D uncertain. The V gene's germline CDR1 is MGHRA and CDR2 YSYEKL. There are 13 residues in the CDR3. The V end lost 6 bases, the J end lost 5 bases, and 10 bases lay between the germline ends. The CDR3 coding sequence is TGCGCCAGCAGACCAGTGGGGACCGGGGAGCTGTTTTTT. Amino acids: CASRPVGTGELFF.

This clonotype showed up many times. The genes are TRBV20-1 and TRBJ2-7; weak D call: TRBD2 (5 bases). V lost 6 bases, J lost 3 bases, and 15 bases lay in between. Per the germline V gene, CDR1 is DFQATT and CDR2 is SNEGSKA (reference sequence). This CDR3 region has 13 residues. CDR3 DNA sequence: TGCAGTGCGGAGGACTCCCGGAGCTACGAGCAGTACTTC. This sequence encodes CSAEDSRSYEQYF.

This clonotype was counted ten times or more. V is TRBV4-2 and J is TRBJ2-5, with a possible D match to TRBD2 (5 bases). This CDR3 is 14 amino acids long. Germline CDR1 LGHNA, CDR2 YNFKEQ. The V end lost 3 bases, the J end lost 3 bases, and 11 bases lay between the germline ends. The chain's CDR3 is CASSQSFGEETQYF. The DNA for the CDR3 is TGTGCCAGCAGCCAGTCTTTCGGGGAAGAGACCCAGTACTTC.

This clonotype was counted many times. The gene calls are TRBV27 and TRBJ2-1; possibly TRBD2 for D (5 bases). The germline V and J ends were trimmed by 2 bases and 6 bases, with 14 bases remaining between them. Germline CDR1 reads MNHEY; CDR2 reads SMNVEV (reference sequence). The CDR3 has 15 residues. The CDR3 region is CASSLMAQAGNEQFF. The CDR3 DNA is TGTGCCAGCAGTTTAATGGCTCAGGCGGGCAATGAGCAGTTCTTC.

In its sample, this clonotype was seen many times. J is TRBJ2-7 and V is TRBV12-3 or TRBV12-4; 7 bases agree with TRBD2. The CDR3 contains 13 residues. V trimming: 3 bases; J trimming: 5 bases; junction bases outside the gene matches: 4. CDR3 in DNA: TGTGCCAGCAGTTTCCGGGGGAGGGACGAGCAGTACTTC. Encoded protein: CASSFRGRDEQYF.

Comments on this clonotype: A read error may produce the germline difference seen at one junction end. This chain links TRBV28 with TRBJ1-3; no firm D call. The CDR3 has 13 amino acids. Germline V gene sequence: CDR1 MDHEN, CDR2 SYDVKM. CDR3 amino acids: CASIRVPGNTMYF. CDR3 in DNA: TGTGCCAGCATTAGGGTGCCCGGAAACACCATGTATTTT. The full variable domain, rest sourced from reference TRBV28 and TRBJ1-3, is DVKVTQSSRYLVKRTGEKVFLECVQDMDHENMFWYRQDPGLGLRLIYFSYDVKMKEKGDIPEGYSVSREKKERFSLILESASTNQTSMYLCASIRVPGNTMYFGEGSWLTVV.

At least ten counts were recorded for this clonotype. This sequence joins TRBV4-1 and TRBJ2-1, with D possibly being TRBD1 (5 bases). CDR1 and CDR2 from the germline V gene are MGHRA and YSYEKL. This CDR3 is built from 15 residues. Trimming left V 1 base short and J 7 bases short, with 14 bases between. CDR3 DNA sequence: TGCGCCAGCAGCCAAGTTGGGGCGGCTTTGAATGAGCAGTTCTTC. It codes for CASSQVGAALNEQFF.

This clonotype was picked up many times. V usage is TRBV7-6 and J usage is TRBJ2-3, with a possible D match to TRBD1 (5 bases). Trimming shortened V by 10 bases and J by 11 bases, and 16 bases separated the two germline ends. Germline V gene lookup returns CDR1 SGHVS and CDR2 FNYEAQ. CDR3 length: 11 residues. The CDR3 nucleotides read TGTGCCACCTCAATGTGGGGCAGGCAGTATTTT. Translated: CATSMWGRQYF.

This clonotype was seen repeatedly, ten times or more. The chain links TRBV4-1 to TRBJ1-1, with D perhaps TRBD1 (5 bases). V lost 4 bases and J 2 bases, leaving 11 bases between the germline ends. This CDR3 contains 14 residues. Per the germline V gene, CDR1 is MGHRA and CDR2 is YSYEKL. Here the CDR3 reads CASSLAWGNTEAFF. As DNA, the CDR3 is TGCGCCAGCAGCCTTGCTTGGGGCAACACTGAAGCTTTCTTT.

The chain is built from TRBV15 and TRBJ2-7, with TRBD1 identical over 8 bases. The CDR3 is made up of 15 amino acids. The germline V gene encodes CDR1 LNHNV and CDR2 YYDKDF (reference sequence). The junction had 6 bases not matched to a gene; V was cut back by 0 bases and J by 5 bases. The CDR3: CATSRDLQGVHEQYF. The CDR3 coding sequence is TGTGCCACCAGCAGAGATCTACAGGGGGTCCACGAGCAGTACTTC.

Comment on this clonotype: One junction end disagrees with the germline gene, perhaps due to a read error. The chain links TRBV7-2 to TRBJ2-1; perhaps TRBD2 as D (6 bases). This CDR3 region has 16 residues. Germline-derived CDR1 and CDR2 are SGHTA and FQGNSA. Here the CDR3 reads CASSHPGLSSYNEEVF. The CDR3 DNA sequence: TGTGCCAGCAGCCACCCGGGACTGAGCTCCTACAATGAGGAGGTCTTC.

This clonotype was counted many times. The V and J genes are TRBV7-3 and TRBJ2-1, with D hard to call. CDR1 SGHTA and CDR2 FQGTGA come from the germline V gene. This CDR3 is 14 amino acids long. With 5 bases removed from V and 6 bases from J, the gap between germline ends came to 14 bases. CDR3 amino acids: CASSPPGRLNEQFF. Written as DNA, the CDR3 is TGTGCCAGCAGCCCACCCGGGCGACTCAATGAGCAGTTCTTC.

This clonotype has at least ten counts. An end of the junction does not agree with germline; a read error may underlie this. The J gene is TRBJ1-4, the V gene TRBV20-1; possibly TRBD1 for D (6 bases). The CDR3 extends over 12 amino acids. From germline, CDR1 is DFQATT and CDR2 SNEGSKA (reference sequence). The CDR3 is CSALTVQGGRDF. CDR3 sequence (DNA): TGCAGTGCATTGACGGTACAGGGCGGGCGGGATTTT.

This clonotype was recorded at least ten times. The V gene is TRBV24-1, the J gene TRBJ2-3; TRBD1 or TRBD2 may be the D gene (5 bases each). The CDR3 runs to 13 residues. Germline V lookup: CDR1 KGHDR, CDR2 SFDVKD. V was shortened by 9 bases and J by 4 bases, with 13 bases between the two germline ends. The CDR3 coding sequence is TGTGCCACCGGGGACGGAATTTCAGATACGCAGTATTTT. The encoded protein is CATGDGISDTQYF.

To note about this clonotype: The junction departs from the called germline gene at one end, perhaps through a read error. This rearrangement joins TRBV12-3 or TRBV12-4 to TRBJ2-7; unclear D gene. CDR3 length equals 13 residues. The CDR3, as DNA: TGTGCCAGCAGCTTTTTCACCCCTCACGAGCAGCACTTC. It codes for CASSFFTPHEQHF.

This sequence joins TRBV4-2 and TRBJ2-7, with TRBD1 matching 11 bases. V shed 4 bases, J shed 3 bases, and the junction held 8 bases outside the gene matches. Germline V gives CDR1 LGHNA, CDR2 YNFKEQ. The CDR3 is 16 amino acids. The CDR3 spells CASSRQTGTGGYEQYF. The CDR3 DNA reads as TGTGCCAGCAGCCGCCAAACCGGGACAGGGGGCTACGAGCAGTACTTC.

This clonotype has a count of ten or more. The chain couples TRBV19 to TRBJ2-2; either TRBD1 or TRBD2 may supply D (5 bases each). The ends were cut back, 4 bases at V and 2 bases at J, with 17 bases in the middle. The germline V gene encodes CDR1 LNHDA and CDR2 SQIVND (reference sequence). This CDR3 has 17 residues. The CDR3 sequence is CASSTTPGTVNTGELFF. CDR3 nucleotide sequence: TGTGCCAGTAGTACCACTCCCGGGACCGTCAACACCGGGGAGCTGTTTTTT.

This chain connects TRBV6-5 to TRBJ1-5; no definite D call. CDR1 is MNHEY, CDR2 SVGAGI, per germline. Trimming pared 8 bases from V and 0 bases from J, leaving 14 bases between. The CDR3 has 15 amino acids. The CDR3 DNA is TGTGCCAGCCCCATCTCGACGGATAGCAATCAGCCCCAGCATTTT. Its protein product is CASPISTDSNQPQHF.

There are many counts of this clonotype. This rearrangement joins TRBV5-1 to TRBJ2-5, with D possibly TRBD2 on 5 matching bases. The CDR3 is 14 amino acids. Germline loops: CDR1 SGHRS, CDR2 YFSETQ. The V end was cut by 2 bases, the J end by 3 bases, with 11 bases between. The CDR3 region has the DNA TGCGCCAGCAGCTTCGGGTCGAGGGAAGAGACCCAGTACTTC. It translates to CASSFGSREETQYF.